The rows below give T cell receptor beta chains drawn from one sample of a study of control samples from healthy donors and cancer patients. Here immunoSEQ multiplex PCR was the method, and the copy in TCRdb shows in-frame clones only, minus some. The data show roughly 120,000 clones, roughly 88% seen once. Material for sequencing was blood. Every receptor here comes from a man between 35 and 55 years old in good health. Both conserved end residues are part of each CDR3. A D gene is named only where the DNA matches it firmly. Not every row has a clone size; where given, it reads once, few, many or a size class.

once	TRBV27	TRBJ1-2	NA	TGTGCCAGCAGCGTTGCCCTAGGCTATGGCTACACCTTC	CASSVALGYGYTF
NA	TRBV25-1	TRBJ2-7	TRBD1	TGTGCCAGCAGTGAATATGCGGGACAGGGGGCCTACGAGCAGTACTTC	CASSEYAGQGAYEQYF
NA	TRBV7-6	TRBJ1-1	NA	TGTGCCAGCAGCCTAAGGGCAGGGGATGGTGAAGCTTTCTTT	CASSLRAGDGEAFF
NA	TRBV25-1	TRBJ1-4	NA	TGTGCCAGCAGTGAGGGGCGGAAAGATGAAAAACTGTTTTTT	CASSEGRKDEKLFF
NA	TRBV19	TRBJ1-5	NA	TGTGCCAGTAGTATAGCTCAGAATCAGCCCCAGCATTTT	CASSIAQNQPQHF
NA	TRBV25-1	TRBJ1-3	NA	TGTGCCAGCAGTCACGGGGGGGCTAGTGGAAACACCATATATTTT	CASSHGGASGNTIYF
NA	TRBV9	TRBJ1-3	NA	TGTGCCAGCAGCGTAGGCGTCAGGTCAGGAAACACCATATATTTT	CASSVGVRSGNTIYF
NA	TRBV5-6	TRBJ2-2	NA	TGTGCCAGCAGCTTGGGTGGCACCGGGGAGCTGTTTTTT	CASSLGGTGELFF
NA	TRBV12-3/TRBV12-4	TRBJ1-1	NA	TGTGCCAGCAGTTTAAAGACGGGAAGTGAAGCTTTCTTT	CASSLKTGSEAFF
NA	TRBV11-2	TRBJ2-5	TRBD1	TGTGCCAGCAGCCGGGACAGGGAAGAGACCCAGTACTTC	CASSRDREETQYF
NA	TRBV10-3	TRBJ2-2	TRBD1	TGTGCCATCAGTGAGCCCGGGACAGCCGGGGAGCTGTTTTTT	CAISEPGTAGELFF
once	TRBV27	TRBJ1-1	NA	TGTGCCAGCAACCCATACAGTTCCATGAACACTGAAGCTTTCTTT	CASNPYSSMNTEAFF
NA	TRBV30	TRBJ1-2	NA	TGTGCCTGGAGTGTGGGAGACAACTATGGCTACACCTTC	CAWSVGDNYGYTF
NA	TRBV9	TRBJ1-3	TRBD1	TGTGCCAGCAGCGTAGCCAGGACAGGGTGGGACACCATATATTTT	CASSVARTGWDTIYF
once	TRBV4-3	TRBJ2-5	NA	TGCGCCAGCAGCAGGACAGTACAAGAGACCCAGTACTTC	CASSRTVQETQYF
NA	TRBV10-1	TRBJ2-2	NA	TGCGCCAGTCCCCGGGGGAGTGAGAACACCGGGGAGCTGTTTTTT	CASPRGSENTGELFF
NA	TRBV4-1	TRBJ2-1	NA	TGCGCCAGCAGCCATGACGCCAAGGTGGATGAGCAGTTCTTC	CASSHDAKVDEQFF
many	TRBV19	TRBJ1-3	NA	TGTGCCAGTCGCCCGGCGACAGCTCTTGGAAACACCATATATTTT	CASRPATALGNTIYF
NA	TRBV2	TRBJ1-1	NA	TGTGCCAGCAGTGAAGGGTTTTTAAGGAACACTGAAGCTTTCTTT	CASSEGFLRNTEAFF
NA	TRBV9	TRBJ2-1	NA	TGTGCCAGCAGCGTAGTCGCTCCCCACAATGAGCAGTTCTTC	CASSVVAPHNEQFF
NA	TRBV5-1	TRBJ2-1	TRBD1	TGCGCCAGCAGCTTCGGGACAGGGGATTACAATGAGCAGTTCTTC	CASSFGTGDYNEQFF
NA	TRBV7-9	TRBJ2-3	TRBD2	TGTGCCAGCAGCTCGGCTGGGACTATGGATATCACAGATACGCAGTATTTT	CASSSAGTMDITDTQYF
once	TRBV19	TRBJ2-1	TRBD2	TGTGCCACCGCTAGCGGGGGAACGAGCTCCTACAATGAGCAGTTCTTC	CATASGGTSSYNEQFF